A single sample gave rise to the 28 T cell receptor beta chains below, sequenced in a study of blood T cells in healthy people across ages. Combining a sample-barcoded 5' primer with a J-beta primer mix, a second PCR ran for about 7 to 11 cycles. Each CDR3 protein is one row after TCRdb ran MiXCR on the 5' RACE reads. The sample lists 1,800,000 or so distinct CDR3 sequences, 35% to 50% seen once, with under 30% in the top ten. Sequenced material: blood. Receptor source: a human donor in good health.

This chain joins TRBV20-1 and TRBJ1-2; a possible D gene is TRBD1 (5 bases). Per germline, CDR1 DFQATT and CDR2 SNEGSKA (reference sequence). Trimming shortened V by 6 bases and J by 8 bases, and 16 bases separated the two germline ends. The CDR3 runs 12 residues. CDR3: CSAPTWGKGYTF. CDR3 nucleotide sequence: TGCAGTGCCCCAACTTGGGGGAAAGGCTACACCTTC.

This clonotype was counted a few times. An end of the junction does not agree with germline; a read error may underlie this. The gene calls are TRBV29-1 and TRBJ1-2; D ambiguous. Germline V lookup: CDR1 SQVTM, CDR2 ANQGSEA. The CDR3 runs 12 residues. The CDR3: CSVEDINYGYTF. In DNA form, the CDR3 reads TGTAGCGTAGAAGACATAAACTATGGCTACACCTTC. Full variable domain (remainder filled in from reference TRBV29-1 and TRBJ1-2): SAVISQKPSRDICQRGTSLTIQCQVDSQVTMMFWYRQQPGQSLTLIATANQGSEATYESGFVIDKFPISRPNLTFSTLTVSNMSPEDSSIYLCSVEDINYGYTFGSGTRLTVV.

V usage is TRBV2 and J usage is TRBJ2-7, with TRBD1 matching over 7 bases. This CDR3 region has 14 residues. V lost 3 bases, J lost 2 bases, and 4 bases stayed unmatched. The V gene's germline CDR1 is SNHLY and CDR2 FYNNEI. As DNA, the CDR3 is TGTGCCAGCAGTGAGAGAGGACAGGCCTACGAGCAGTACTTC. Its translation: CASSERGQAYEQYF.

The chain is built from TRBV9 and TRBJ1-1; TRBD1 matches 9 bases. V lost 7 bases and J lost 3; bases outside the gene matches: 4. Germline values: CDR1 SGDLS, CDR2 YYNGEE. This CDR3 contains 13 residues. The CDR3: CASQGQGYTEAFF. DNA for the CDR3: TGTGCCAGCCAGGGACAGGGATACACTGAAGCTTTCTTT. Full variable domain (remainder filled in from reference TRBV9 and TRBJ1-1): DSGVTQTPKHLITATGQRVTLRCSPRSGDLSVYWYQQSLDQGLQFLIQYYNGEERAKGNILERFSAQQFPDLHSELNLSSLELGDSALYFCASQGQGYTEAFFGQGTRLTVV.

The V call is TRBV20-1, the J call TRBJ1-1; D ambiguous. This CDR3 region has 14 residues. Per germline, CDR1 DFQATT and CDR2 SNEGSKA (reference sequence). Trimming removed 5 bases at V and 4 bases at J, with 17 bases between. The CDR3 here is CSAGSGSYSTEAFF. The CDR3 DNA follows: TGCAGTGCTGGATCGGGATCCTACAGCACTGAAGCTTTCTTT.

This clonotype was recorded many times. The J gene is TRBJ2-1, the V gene TRBV5-1, with 12 bases aligning to TRBD1. This CDR3 comprises 15 residues. V lost 4 bases and J lost 6; bases outside the gene matches: 5. Germline-derived CDR1 and CDR2 are SGHRS and YFSETQ. CDR3 region: CASSPGQGAPNEQFF. CDR3 bases: TGCGCCAGCAGCCCGGGACAGGGGGCGCCCAATGAGCAGTTCTTC. Filled out from reference TRBV5-1 and TRBJ2-1, the complete variable domain reads KAGVTQTPRYLIKTRGQQVTLSCSPISGHRSVSWYQQTPGQGLQFLFEYFSETQRNKGNFPGRFSGRQFSNSRSEMNVSTLELGDSALYLCASSPGQGAPNEQFFGPGTRLTVL.

This clonotype came up a few times. This chain uses TRBV6-2 or TRBV6-3 with TRBJ2-6; D is perhaps TRBD1 (5 bases). Trimming left V 1 base short and J 4 bases short, with 11 bases between. The CDR3 runs 16 residues. Germline loops: CDR1 MNHEY, CDR2 SVGEGT. In DNA, the CDR3 is TGTGCCAGCAGTTACTTGGGGCCCCTCGGGGCCAACGTCCTGACTTTC. This gives the protein CASSYLGPLGANVLTF.

This clonotype was detected a few times. The chain couples TRBV4-1 to TRBJ1-4; D call uncertain. In germline, CDR1 is MGHRA, CDR2 YSYEKL. The CDR3 totals 15 residues. Trimming took off 2 bases at V and 0 bases at J, with 7 bases between the two ends. The CDR3 loop is CASSQPATTNEKLFF. The CDR3 coding sequence is TGCGCCAGCAGCCAACCCGCTACAACTAATGAAAAACTGTTTTTT.

This chain uses TRBV7-2 with TRBJ1-1; D perhaps matches TRBD1 (5 bases). V lost 5 bases and J lost 1, with 14 bases in between. From germline, CDR1 is SGHTA and CDR2 FQGNSA. This CDR3 is built from 15 residues. CDR3 protein: CASSPEGYPNTEAFF. The DNA of the CDR3 is TGTGCCAGCAGCCCCGAGGGGTATCCGAACACTGAAGCTTTCTTT.

The rearrangement joins TRBV20-1 to TRBJ1-5; 7 bases match TRBD1. Germline CDR1 reads DFQATT; CDR2 reads SNEGSKA (reference sequence). The CDR3 has 14 amino acids. The trim removed 6 bases at V and 4 bases at J, leaving 9 bases unmatched. The CDR3 loop is CSAAGTDQNQPQHF. The CDR3, as DNA: TGCAGTGCAGCCGGGACAGACCAAAATCAGCCCCAGCATTTT.

The genes are TRBV7-2 and TRBJ2-2, with unresolved D. Trimming stripped 2 bases from V and 4 bases from J, with 8 bases between. The CDR3 runs 14 residues. Germline CDR1 and CDR2: SGHTA and FQGNSA. The CDR3 nucleotides read TGTGCCAGCAGCTTAAGGGTCACCACCGGGGAGCTGTTTTTT. Amino acids: CASSLRVTTGELFF.

This chain uses TRBV9 with TRBJ2-5; a possible D gene is TRBD2 (5 bases). Germline-derived CDR1 and CDR2 are SGDLS and YYNGEE. The CDR3 length is 17 residues. V lost 4 bases, J lost 3 bases, and 22 bases lay in between. Here the CDR3 reads CASSPPRREGTEETQYF. CDR3 DNA: TGTGCCAGCAGCCCACCCCGGCGAGAGGGAACGGAAGAGACCCAGTACTTC.

The chain is built from TRBV7-6 and TRBJ1-1; D is possibly TRBD1 (5 bases). In germline, CDR1 is SGHVS, CDR2 FNYEAQ. With 4 bases removed from V and 6 bases from J, the gap between germline ends came to 15 bases. CDR3 length: 14 residues. For the CDR3, the DNA is TGTGCCAGCAGCTCCGAGGCCCTGGGGGCTGAAGCTTTCTTT. Its translation is CASSSEALGAEAFF.

Remarks on this clonotype: The junction does not match germline at one end; this may be a read error. The chain carries TRBV20-1 and TRBJ1-2, with a possible D match to TRBD1 (6 bases). The CDR3 extends over 13 amino acids. Per germline, CDR1 DFQATT and CDR2 SNEGSKA (reference sequence). The CDR3 DNA reads TGCAGTGCTCCCAGGGGTTACGACTATGGCTACATCTTC. It specifies CSAPRGYDYGYIF.

This clonotype has more than one count but fewer than ten. The chain recombines TRBV20-1 with TRBJ2-5; possibly TRBD1 for D (5 bases). The V end was cut by 1 base, the J end by 3 bases, with 12 bases between. The germline V gene has CDR1 DFQATT and CDR2 SNEGSKA (reference sequence). The CDR3 sequence is 14 residues long. CDR3 sequence (DNA): TGCAGTGCTAGAGGTAGGGGCAGGGAAGAGACCCAGTACTTC. Translating it yields CSARGRGREETQYF.

The chain uses TRBV5-1 and TRBJ2-7, with 8 bases identical to TRBD2. Matching the DNA end better, TRBJ2-5 makes the J call doubtful. This CDR3 region has 15 residues. The V gene's germline CDR1 is SGHRS and CDR2 YFSETQ. The CDR3: CASSLELAAEETQYF. CDR3 in DNA: TGCGCCAGCAGCTTGGAACTAGCGGCTGAAGAGACCCAGTACTTC.

The gene calls are TRBV7-2 and TRBJ2-7; D is ambiguous. Per the germline V gene, CDR1 is SGHTA and CDR2 is FQGNSA. CDR3 length: 14 residues. Trimming cost V 5 bases and J 0 bases, with 11 bases left between them. The CDR3: CASSLYGTSYEQYF. CDR3 bases: TGTGCCAGCAGCCTCTACGGCACCTCCTACGAGCAGTACTTC. Using reference TRBV7-2 and TRBJ2-7 for the parts outside the CDR3, the full variable domain is GAGVSQSPSNKVTEKGKDVELRCDPISGHTALYWYRQSLGQGLEFLIYFQGNSAPDKSGLPSDRFSAERTGGSVSTLTIQRTQQEDSAVYLCASSLYGTSYEQYFGPGTRLTVT.

The rearrangement links TRBV29-1 to TRBJ2-1, with 12 bases fitting TRBD1. Germline trimming cut 6 bases from V and 2 bases from J; bases unmatched to any gene: 5. This CDR3 region has 15 residues. Germline CDR1 and CDR2: SQVTM and ANQGSEA. The DNA for the CDR3 is TGCAGCGTCGGGACAGGGGGCGACGCCTACAATGAGCAGTTCTTC. Its translation: CSVGTGGDAYNEQFF.

The chain joins TRBV4-1 to TRBJ2-4; D gene uncertain. The CDR3 has 16 residues. Germline V CDR1 and CDR2: MGHRA, YSYEKL. Trimming cost V 5 bases and J 3 bases, with 17 bases left between them. The DNA for the CDR3 is TGCGCCAGCAGCTACCTAGGACGCGCGGACAAAAACATTCAGTACTTC. Residues: CASSYLGRADKNIQYF.

The V and J genes are TRBV5-6 and TRBJ1-2; D is unresolved. CDR3 size: 16 residues. V was cut by 0 bases and J by 8 bases, with 20 bases left in between. Germline V CDR1 and CDR2: SGHDT, YYEEEE. The chain's CDR3 is CASSLDRPGGRMGYTF. The CDR3 coding sequence is TGTGCCAGCAGCTTGGATAGGCCAGGTGGAAGGATGGGCTACACCTTC.

This chain joins TRBV2 and TRBJ1-2; 10 nucleotides align to TRBD1. V shed 8 bases and J 4 bases; nucleotides not matched to a gene: 13. The V gene's germline CDR1 is SNHLY and CDR2 FYNNEI. The CDR3 has 16 residues. CDR3 residues: CASGGDRGAAPYGYTF. DNA of the CDR3: TGTGCCAGCGGGGGGGACAGGGGTGCGGCCCCCTATGGCTACACCTTC.

A few counts support this clonotype. This rearrangement joins TRBV7-6 to TRBJ1-2; the D is unclear. The V gene lost 6 bases and the J gene lost 5 bases, with 13 bases spanning the gap. CDR1 SGHVS and CDR2 FNYEAQ come from the germline V gene. CDR3 size: 13 residues. CDR3 in amino acids: CASSSTVQYGYTF. DNA for the CDR3: TGTGCCAGCAGTTCGACCGTACAGTATGGCTACACCTTC. Looking up the rest from reference TRBV7-6 and TRBJ1-2 gives the full variable domain: GAGVSQSPRYKVTKRGQDVALRCDPISGHVSLYWYRQALGQGPEFLTYFNYEAQQDKSGLPNDRFSAERPEGSISTLTIQRTEQRDSAMYRCASSSTVQYGYTFGSGTRLTVV.

The chain employs TRBV5-1 and TRBJ2-7; TRBD1 might be the D (6 bases). Germline loops: CDR1 SGHRS, CDR2 YFSETQ. This CDR3 is 14 amino acids long. The germline V and J ends were trimmed by 0 bases and 5 bases, with 12 bases remaining between them. The CDR3 reads CASSLAGARDEQYF. The CDR3 nucleotides are TGCGCCAGCAGCTTGGCAGGGGCGAGGGACGAGCAGTACTTC.

The V and J genes are TRBV5-1 and TRBJ2-5; D may be TRBD2 (7 bases). Germline V gives CDR1 SGHRS, CDR2 YFSETQ. V lost 4 bases and J lost 4, with 14 bases in between. This CDR3 comprises 14 residues. This CDR3 reads CASSEGGAGETQYF. CDR3 nucleotides: TGCGCCAGCAGCGAAGGGGGGGCCGGAGAGACCCAGTACTTC.

This clonotype was observed a few times. V usage is TRBV2 and J usage is TRBJ2-7; TRBD1 matches at 9 bases. The CDR3 spans 15 residues. The junction had 10 bases not matched to a gene; V was cut back by 8 bases and J by 2 bases. Germline V gives CDR1 SNHLY, CDR2 FYNNEI. The CDR3 nucleotides read TGTGCCAGCGGGGGACGGGACAGGGTCACCTACGAGCAGTACTTC. It is translated as CASGGRDRVTYEQYF.

This chain uses TRBV27 with TRBJ1-2; TRBD1 aligns across 12 bases. The trim removed 6 bases at V and 8 bases at J, leaving 7 bases unmatched. Per the germline V gene, CDR1 is MNHEY and CDR2 is SMNVEV (reference sequence). The CDR3 spans 14 residues. In DNA, the CDR3 is TGTGCCAGCAGCGGAACCGGGACAGGGGGCGGCTACACCTTC. Encoded protein: CASSGTGTGGGYTF.

The rearrangement uses TRBV15 and TRBJ1-2; 10 bases align to TRBD1. There are 15 residues in the CDR3. The V segment lost 5 bases and the J segment 5 bases; nucleotides outside the gene matches: 8. The germline CDR1 and CDR2 sequences are LNHNV and YYDKDF (reference sequence). CDR3 in DNA: TGTGCCACCAGCGTAATGAAGGACAGGGGGTATGGCTACACCTTC. Translation: CATSVMKDRGYGYTF.

Concerning this clonotype: Mismatch with germline at one junction end may stem from a read error. The chain joins TRBV7-3 to TRBJ1-6; D remains unclear. This CDR3 is built from 14 residues. Germline loops: CDR1 SGHTA, CDR2 FQGTGA. CDR3 protein: CASATDGYNSPLHF. The CDR3 region has the DNA TGCGCCAGCGCCACGGATGGCTATAATTCACCCCTCCACTTT.